The rows below give T cell receptor beta chains drawn from one sample of a study of beta chain features in type 1 diabetes. The protocol was immunoSEQ multiplex PCR, while the TCRdb copy is restricted to in-frame clones and leaves out a portion. The data contain 200,000 to 300,000 clones, about 11% of them singletons. Sequencing was performed on naive CD4+ T cells from blood. These receptors originate from a man aged 25 to 40 with type 1 diabetes. The CDR3 runs from the conserved cysteine through the conserved F or W. Each record gives: clone size, J gene, V gene, D gene, CDR3 DNA, CDR3 protein. The D gene is left open where the match is weak. Size is stated for part of the rows, as once, few or many counts, or as a class when the clone is expanded.

size: -
J: TRBJ2-5
V: TRBV4-2
D: TRBD2
DNA: TGTGCCAGCAGCCCACGGACTAGCGGGGAGACCCAGTACTTC
CDR3: CASSPRTSGETQYF

size: few
J: TRBJ1-2
V: TRBV30
D: -
DNA: TGTGCCTGGAGTGATTCAAGCAGGCATCCGAAGGGCTACACCTTC
CDR3: CAWSDSSRHPKGYTF

size: few
J: TRBJ1-2
V: TRBV6-1
D: TRBD1
DNA: TGTGCCAGCCCGACAGGGGGAGAGGACTATGGCTACACCTTC
CDR3: CASPTGGEDYGYTF

size: few
J: TRBJ1-5
V: TRBV29-1
D: -
DNA: TGCAGCGTCGGCCGGGACAAAAATCAGCCCCAGCATTTT
CDR3: CSVGRDKNQPQHF

size: few
J: TRBJ2-1
V: TRBV5-1
D: -
DNA: TGCGCCAGCAGCTTGATTAGCGAGAGAGATGAGCAGTTCTTC
CDR3: CASSLISERDEQFF

size: few
J: TRBJ1-3
V: TRBV2
D: -
DNA: TGTGCCAGCAGTGTGCTCCAGGGGTCTGGAAACACCATATATTTT
CDR3: CASSVLQGSGNTIYF

size: -
J: TRBJ2-6
V: TRBV5-4
D: -
DNA: TGTGCCAGCAGCACGAATCCGGCTGGGGCCAACGTCCTGACTTTC
CDR3: CASSTNPAGANVLTF

size: -
J: TRBJ2-3
V: TRBV4-2
D: -
DNA: TGTGCCAGCAGCCAAGACATCCGGGGTGCGGGGAGCTACACAGATACGCAGTATTTT
CDR3: CASSQDIRGAGSYTDTQYF

size: few
J: TRBJ2-1
V: TRBV10-3
D: -
DNA: TGTGCCATCAGTGAAAGGGACTCAAAGCAGTTCTTC
CDR3: CAISERDSKQFF

size: -
J: TRBJ2-5
V: TRBV9
D: TRBD2
DNA: TGTGCCAGCAGCCCCGGCGGGCTAGCGGGGGGTTGGGAGACCCAGTACTTC
CDR3: CASSPGGLAGGWETQYF

size: few
J: TRBJ1-1
V: TRBV5-8
D: -
DNA: TGTGCCAGCAGCTTCAAGGTCCACCGGGGGGCTTTCTTT
CDR3: CASSFKVHRGAFF

size: -
J: TRBJ2-3
V: TRBV7-9
D: -
DNA: TGTGCCAGCAGCTTGTACAGCCGGTACACAGATACGCAGTATTTT
CDR3: CASSLYSRYTDTQYF

size: few
J: TRBJ2-1
V: TRBV19
D: TRBD1
DNA: TGTGCCAGTAGGACACCCGGGACAGGGCGGAATGAGCAGTTCTTC
CDR3: CASRTPGTGRNEQFF

size: few
J: TRBJ1-2
V: TRBV18
D: -
DNA: TGTGCCAGCTCACGCGCCTACTTGGAGGGCTATGGCTACACCTTC
CDR3: CASSRAYLEGYGYTF

size: -
J: TRBJ2-1
V: TRBV5-1
D: -
DNA: TGCGCCAGCAGGCAAAGCGTGGCGGGCCTCAATGAGCAGTTCTTC
CDR3: CASRQSVAGLNEQFF

size: -
J: TRBJ1-2
V: TRBV9
D: TRBD1
DNA: TGTGCCAGCAGCCGCACAGGGGGAGGCTACACCTTC
CDR3: CASSRTGGGYTF

size: few
J: TRBJ2-3
V: TRBV7-2
D: -
DNA: TGTGCCAGCAGCTCTCAGGGGACACCGAGCACAGATACGCAGTATTTT
CDR3: CASSSQGTPSTDTQYF

size: few
J: TRBJ1-2
V: TRBV18
D: -
DNA: TGTGCCAGCTCACCCGGAGACGGAGGACCGTATGTCTACACCTTC
CDR3: CASSPGDGGPYVYTF

size: few
J: TRBJ2-3
V: TRBV5-4
D: TRBD1
DNA: TGTGCCAGCAGCACAGGGGGCGAATTAGTTACGCAGTATTTT
CDR3: CASSTGGELVTQYF

size: -
J: TRBJ2-1
V: TRBV18
D: TRBD1
DNA: TGTGCCAGCTCGCCTAGGCGACAGGGGAACAATGAGCAGTTCTTC
CDR3: CASSPRRQGNNEQFF

size: few
J: TRBJ1-1
V: TRBV4-3
D: TRBD1
DNA: TGCGCCAGCAGCCACCGAACCTTCCGGGACAGACTGAACACTGAAGCTTTCTTT
CDR3: CASSHRTFRDRLNTEAFF

size: few
J: TRBJ2-7
V: TRBV29-1
D: TRBD1
DNA: TGCAGCGTGGACAGGGGGGGCGAGCAGTACTTC
CDR3: CSVDRGGEQYF

size: -
J: TRBJ2-7
V: TRBV7-6
D: TRBD1
DNA: TGTGCCAGCAGCATGGAACAGGGGCCCTACGAGCAGTACTTC
CDR3: CASSMEQGPYEQYF

size: -
J: TRBJ2-5
V: TRBV5-1
D: -
DNA: TGCGCCAGCAGCTTGATCCCGGGCCAAGAGACCCAGTACTTC
CDR3: CASSLIPGQETQYF

size: few
J: TRBJ2-7
V: TRBV2
D: -
DNA: TGTGCCAGCAGCTACGACAGGCACCAAGATGAACAGTACTTC
CDR3: CASSYDRHQDEQYF

size: few
J: TRBJ1-2
V: TRBV7-2
D: -
DNA: TGTGCCAGCAGCTTAGACGGACTAGGGCTTTTAAACTATGGCTACACCTTC
CDR3: CASSLDGLGLLNYGYTF

size: -
J: TRBJ2-3
V: TRBV5-1
D: -
DNA: TGCGCCAGCAGCCAGACTACTAGCACAGATACGCAGTATTTT
CDR3: CASSQTTSTDTQYF

size: few
J: TRBJ2-2
V: TRBV19
D: TRBD2
DNA: TGTGCCAGTGGTTCAGCGGGGGCCGGGGAGCTGTTTTTT
CDR3: CASGSAGAGELFF

size: few
J: TRBJ1-5
V: TRBV5-6
D: -
DNA: TGTGCCAGCAGCCTGGGGGGCAGGGGAGCTGGGAGCAATCAGCCCCAGCATTTT
CDR3: CASSLGGRGAGSNQPQHF